Listed below are T cell receptor beta chains from one sample, sequenced in a study of blood T cells in healthy people across ages. From the 5' RACE reads, TCRdb called clonotypes with MiXCR, one entry per CDR3 protein. The data show 600,000 to 850,000 distinct CDR3 sequences, roughly 44% seen once. The material sequenced was blood. These receptors originate from a woman aged 55-69 years in good health. Both conserved end residues are part of each CDR3.

CDR3aa,v_gene
CASTLTGTTGHEQYF,TRBV2
CSVSRDRYGEQYF,TRBV29-1
CSVREGAQGEKLFF,TRBV29-1
CASGYTSGTNTGELFF,TRBV5-1
CASSPSGTIGEQFF,TRBV7-2
CASRGLDRLHGYTF,TRBV5-1
CASSYVRKETQYF,TRBV6-6
CASSLWDRGYTF,TRBV12-3/TRBV12-4
CAISDRSIQETQYF,TRBV10-3
CASSQAVRSYEQYF,TRBV3-1
CASSRKSGQGLYEQYF,TRBV19
CASSLGGGKTEAFF,TRBV7-2
CASSLQGNVDQPQHF,TRBV5-6
CASSQDEGQGGYGYTF,TRBV4-3
CASSLALSGEQFF,TRBV7-8
CANSRPLANSYNEQFF,TRBV18
CSAPRDRGQAQYF,TRBV20-1
CASSLAWTAGANVLTF,TRBV7-6
CASSQEWGVYNSPLHF,TRBV4-2
CASSQREGNEQYF,TRBV3-1
CASSHRDPETWYF,TRBV4-2
CASSQGRVRTNEQFF,TRBV3-1
CASSTSPGGRADTQYF,TRBV5-1
CASSPGARSYEQYF,TRBV12-3/TRBV12-4
CASSATGTSGYEQYF,TRBV18
CSVATSGKLRNEQYF,TRBV29-1
CASSFRTSGGSYNEQFF,TRBV12-3/TRBV12-4
CSARVWTGPYEQYF,TRBV20-1
CSGTLGGGGRAFYNEQYF,TRBV20-1
CASSLVLAGLGETQYF,TRBV5-6
CSAPGLAGLFSYNEQFF,TRBV20-1
CASSVAASNFYEQYF,TRBV9
CASSHPSGRGIPSTDTQYF,TRBV4-1
CASSLGSSGSDDEQFF,TRBV5-1
CSAKPGGSGDYEQYF,TRBV20-1
CASSVSGTGWETQYF,TRBV9
CASSPSGQGWQPQHF,TRBV7-9
CASSVGRLPYEQYF,TRBV7-2
CASRSGRDRAQGNYGYTF,TRBV12-3/TRBV12-4
CSARDRDRGENYGYTF,TRBV20-1
CASSYSPGGGEKLFF,TRBV6-5
CASRGGQGGYEQYF,TRBV6-1
CASSWDSRGVGELFF,TRBV5-6
CASSSALAGVNEQFF,TRBV12-3/TRBV12-4
CASSPGTSYNYGYTF,TRBV5-1
CASSQDTTDYNSPLHF,TRBV4-2
CASSATDYTEAFF,TRBV5-1
CATSDGTAYQETQYF,TRBV24-1
CASSSWPIGEQFF,TRBV5-1
CASSSGDSSKEQYF,TRBV5-1
CASGTSGSRNEQFF,TRBV6-5
CSVKEDTRPDTQYF,TRBV20-1
CASSLSDVATDTQYF,TRBV18